This T cell receptor (beta chain) originates from a study of vaccination effects on CD4 cells after COVID-19. Study in general: Antigen-specific CD4+ T cells were first expanded with viral peptide pools by the ViraFEST assay and only then sequenced. With around 9.4 ug/ml peptides and 9 to 10 IU/ml IL-2, some 2 million PBMC per well were cultured. Sampling of two convalescent patients took place 16 days and one week prior to vaccination.

A word on this clone: Its antigen is as yet unknown.

Once cultured for 10 days, the cells underwent separation to obtain CD4+ T cells. Profiling relied on immunoSEQ multiplex PCR, and the TCRdb table lists in-frame clones only, not all of them. The sample contains 45,000 or so clones, roughly 74% of which appear only once. The length of the CDR3 is 13 residues. CDR1 and CDR2 from the germline V gene are ENHRY and SYGVKD. V was shortened by 2 bases and J by 8 bases, with 12 bases between the two germline ends. This sequence was found in a human donor who had a prior SARS-CoV-2 infection. The chain uses TRBV10-3 and TRBJ1-2, with D possibly TRBD1 on 5 matching bases. The material sequenced was CD4+ T cells from PBMCs cultured without peptide, taken before COVID-19 vaccination. The CDR3 coding sequence is TGTGCCATCAGTGAGGAACCAGGGTACGGCTACACCTTC. Its protein is CAISEEPGYGYTF.